This TCR beta chain was profiled in a study of T-cell reconstitution after alpha-beta-depleted transplantation in children. This clonotype was seen repeatedly, ten times or more. It was with unique molecular identifiers that the TCRbeta library was prepared. From the PCR reads, TCRdb called clonotypes with MiXCR, one entry per CDR3 protein. The sample contains 240,000 or so distinct CDR3 sequences, around 12% of which appear only once. The material sequenced was PBMCs from the stem cell graft donor, taken from the stem cell graft. The sequence was obtained from a human donor who donated a stem cell graft to a child with acute lymphoblastic leukemia.

The CDR3, as DNA: TGTGCCATCACAGGGGACTTTTACGAGCAGTACTTC. Translated: CAITGDFYEQYF. The rearrangement uses TRBV10-3 and TRBJ2-7; D may correspond to TRBD1 or TRBD2 (6 bases each). The length of the CDR3 is 12 residues. The V end lost 7 bases, the J end lost 4 bases, and 11 bases lay between the germline ends. In germline, CDR1 is ENHRY, CDR2 SYGVKD.